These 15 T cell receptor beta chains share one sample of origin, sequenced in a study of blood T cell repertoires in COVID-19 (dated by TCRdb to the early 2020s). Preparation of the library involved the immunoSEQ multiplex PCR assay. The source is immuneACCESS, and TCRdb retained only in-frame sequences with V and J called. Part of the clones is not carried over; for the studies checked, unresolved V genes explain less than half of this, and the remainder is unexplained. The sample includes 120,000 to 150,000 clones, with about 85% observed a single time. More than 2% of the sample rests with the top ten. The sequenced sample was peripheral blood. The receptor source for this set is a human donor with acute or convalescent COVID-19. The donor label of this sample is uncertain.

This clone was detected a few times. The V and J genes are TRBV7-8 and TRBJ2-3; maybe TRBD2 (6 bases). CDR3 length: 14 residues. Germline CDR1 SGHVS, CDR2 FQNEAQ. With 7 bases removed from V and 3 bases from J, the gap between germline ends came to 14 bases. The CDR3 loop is CASTPSGVTDTQYF. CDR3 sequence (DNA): TGTGCCAGCACCCCTTCGGGGGTAACAGATACGCAGTATTTT.

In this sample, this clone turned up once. For the CDR3, the DNA is TGTGCCAGCAGCTTATTGTCCGGGGATGGCTACACCTTC. Protein product: CASSLLSGDGYTF. The chain employs TRBV7-3 and TRBJ1-2; D is unclear. Germline CDR1 is SGHTA and CDR2 is FQGTGA. V lost 2 bases and J 6 bases, leaving 10 bases between the germline ends. The CDR3 is 13 residues long.

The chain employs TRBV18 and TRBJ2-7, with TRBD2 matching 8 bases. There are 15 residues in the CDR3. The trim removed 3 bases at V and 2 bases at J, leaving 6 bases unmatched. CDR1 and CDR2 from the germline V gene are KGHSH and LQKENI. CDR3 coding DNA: TGTGCCAGCTCACCTAGCGGGACTACGCCCTACGAGCAGTACGTC. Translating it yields CASSPSGTTPYEQYV.

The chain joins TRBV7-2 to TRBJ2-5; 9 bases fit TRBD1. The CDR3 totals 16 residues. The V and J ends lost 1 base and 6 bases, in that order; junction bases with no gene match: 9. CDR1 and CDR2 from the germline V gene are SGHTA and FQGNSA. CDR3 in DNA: TGTGCCAGCAGCTTAGACGGGACAGGGAGGAAAAAGACCCAGTACTTC. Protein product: CASSLDGTGRKKTQYF.

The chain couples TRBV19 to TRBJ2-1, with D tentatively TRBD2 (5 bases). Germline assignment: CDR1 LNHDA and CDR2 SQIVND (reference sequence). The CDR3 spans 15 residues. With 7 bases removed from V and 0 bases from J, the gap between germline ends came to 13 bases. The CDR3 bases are TGTGCCAGTACCCCGGGGTTAAACTCCTACAATGAGCAGTTCTTC. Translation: CASTPGLNSYNEQFF.

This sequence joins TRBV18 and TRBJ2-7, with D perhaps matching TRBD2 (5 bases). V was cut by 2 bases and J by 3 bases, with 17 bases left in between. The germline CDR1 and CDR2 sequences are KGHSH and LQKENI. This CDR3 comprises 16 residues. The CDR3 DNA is TGTGCCAGCTCACCATTTCGGGATAATTTAGGCTACGAGCAGTACTTC. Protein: CASSPFRDNLGYEQYF.

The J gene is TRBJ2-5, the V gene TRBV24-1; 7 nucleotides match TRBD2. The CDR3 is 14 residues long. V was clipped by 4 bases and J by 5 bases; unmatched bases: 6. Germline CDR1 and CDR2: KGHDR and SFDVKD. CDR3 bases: TGTGCCACCAGTGACTGGGAGGGGCGGGAGACCCAGTACTTC. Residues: CATSDWEGRETQYF.

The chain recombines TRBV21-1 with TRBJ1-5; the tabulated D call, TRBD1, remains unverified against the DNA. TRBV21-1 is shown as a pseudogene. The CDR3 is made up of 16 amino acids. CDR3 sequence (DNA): TGTGCCAGCAGCAGTCGGACAGGGAAAGGGAATCAGCCCCAGCATTTT. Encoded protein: CASSSRTGKGNQPQHF.

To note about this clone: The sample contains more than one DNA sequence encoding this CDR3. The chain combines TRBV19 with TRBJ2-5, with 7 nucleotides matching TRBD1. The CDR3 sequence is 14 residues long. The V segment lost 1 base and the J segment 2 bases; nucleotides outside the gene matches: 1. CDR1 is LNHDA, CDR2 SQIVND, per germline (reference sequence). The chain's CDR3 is CASSIGRGQETQYF. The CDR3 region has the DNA TGTGCCAGTAGTATAGGCAGGGGGCAAGAGACCCAGTACTTC.

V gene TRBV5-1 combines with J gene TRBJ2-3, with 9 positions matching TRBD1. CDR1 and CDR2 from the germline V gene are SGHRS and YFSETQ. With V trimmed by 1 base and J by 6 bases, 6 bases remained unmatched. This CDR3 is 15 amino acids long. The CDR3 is CASSLLGTGIDTQYF. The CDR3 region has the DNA TGCGCCAGCAGCTTGCTTGGGACAGGGATCGATACGCAGTATTTT. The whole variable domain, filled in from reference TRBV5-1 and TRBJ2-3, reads KAGVTQTPRYLIKTRGQQVTLSCSPISGHRSVSWYQQTPGQGLQFLFEYFSETQRNKGNFPGRFSGRQFSNSRSEMNVSTLELGDSALYLCASSLLGTGIDTQYFGPGTRLTVL.

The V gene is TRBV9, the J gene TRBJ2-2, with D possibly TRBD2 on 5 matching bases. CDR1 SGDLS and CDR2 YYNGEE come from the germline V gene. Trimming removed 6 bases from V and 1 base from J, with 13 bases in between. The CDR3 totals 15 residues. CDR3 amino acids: CASTISGENTGELFF. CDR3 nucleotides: TGTGCCAGCACCATTTCCGGGGAGAACACCGGGGAGCTGTTTTTT.

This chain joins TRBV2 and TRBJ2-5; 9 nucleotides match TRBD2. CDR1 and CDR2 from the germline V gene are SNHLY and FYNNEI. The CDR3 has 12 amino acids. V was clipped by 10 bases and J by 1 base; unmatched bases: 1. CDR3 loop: CAMTSGQETQYF. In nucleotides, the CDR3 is TGTGCCATGACTAGCGGCCAAGAGACCCAGTACTTC.

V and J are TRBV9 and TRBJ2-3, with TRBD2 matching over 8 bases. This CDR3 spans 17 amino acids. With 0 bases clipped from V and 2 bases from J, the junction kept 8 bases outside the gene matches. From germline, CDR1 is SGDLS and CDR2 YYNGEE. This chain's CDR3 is CASSVDLLAESTDTQYF. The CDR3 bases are TGTGCCAGCAGCGTAGACCTACTAGCGGAGTCCACAGATACGCAGTATTTT.

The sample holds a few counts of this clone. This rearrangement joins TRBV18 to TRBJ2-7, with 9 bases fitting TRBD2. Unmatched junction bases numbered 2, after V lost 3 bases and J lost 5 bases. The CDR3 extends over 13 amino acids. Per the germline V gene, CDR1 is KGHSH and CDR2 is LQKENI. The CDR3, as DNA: TGTGCCAGCTCACCTTCTAGCGGGGACGAGCAGTACTTC. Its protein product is CASSPSSGDEQYF.

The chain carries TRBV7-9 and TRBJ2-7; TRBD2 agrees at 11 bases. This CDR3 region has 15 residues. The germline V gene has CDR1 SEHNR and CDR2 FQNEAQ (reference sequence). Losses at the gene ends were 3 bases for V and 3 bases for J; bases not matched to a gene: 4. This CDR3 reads CASSFGGLADYEQYV. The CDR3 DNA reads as TGTGCCAGCAGCTTCGGGGGACTAGCGGACTACGAGCAGTACGTC.